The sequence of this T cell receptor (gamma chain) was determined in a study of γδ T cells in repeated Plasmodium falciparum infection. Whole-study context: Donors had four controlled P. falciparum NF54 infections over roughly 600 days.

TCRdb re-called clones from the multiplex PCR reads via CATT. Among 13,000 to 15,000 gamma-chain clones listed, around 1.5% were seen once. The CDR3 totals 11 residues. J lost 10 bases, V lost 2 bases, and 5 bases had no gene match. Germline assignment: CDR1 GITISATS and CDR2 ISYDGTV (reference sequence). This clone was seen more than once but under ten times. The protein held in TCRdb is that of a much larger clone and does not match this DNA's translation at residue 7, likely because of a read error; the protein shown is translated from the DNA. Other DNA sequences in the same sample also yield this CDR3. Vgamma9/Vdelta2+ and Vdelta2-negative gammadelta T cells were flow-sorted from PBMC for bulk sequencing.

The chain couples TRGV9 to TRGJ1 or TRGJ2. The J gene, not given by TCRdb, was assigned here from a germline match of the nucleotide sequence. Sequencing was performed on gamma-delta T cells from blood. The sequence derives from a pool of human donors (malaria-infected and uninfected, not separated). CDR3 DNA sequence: TGTGCCTTGTGGGAGGGTGTGAAGAAACTCTTT. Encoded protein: CALWEGVKKLF.